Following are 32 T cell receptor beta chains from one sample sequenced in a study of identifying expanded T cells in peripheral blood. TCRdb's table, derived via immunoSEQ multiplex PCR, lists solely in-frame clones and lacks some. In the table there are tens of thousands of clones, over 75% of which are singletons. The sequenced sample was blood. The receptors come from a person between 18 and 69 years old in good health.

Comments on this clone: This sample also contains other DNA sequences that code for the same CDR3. This chain's CDR3 is CASSYGSGGQPQHF. The DNA of the CDR3 is TGTGCCAGCAGTTACGGATCAGGAGGTCAGCCCCAGCATTTT. The rearrangement uses TRBV6-5 and TRBJ1-5, with no clear D. V lost 2 bases and J lost 6, with 11 bases in between. The CDR3 has 14 amino acids. Looked up from germline, CDR1 is MNHEY and CDR2 is SVGAGI.

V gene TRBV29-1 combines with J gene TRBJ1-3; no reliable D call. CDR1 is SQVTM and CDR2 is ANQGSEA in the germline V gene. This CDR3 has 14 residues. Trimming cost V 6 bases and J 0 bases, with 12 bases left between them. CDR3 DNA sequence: TGCAGCGTCTCACGACTGTACTCTGGAAACACCATATATTTT. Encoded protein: CSVSRLYSGNTIYF.

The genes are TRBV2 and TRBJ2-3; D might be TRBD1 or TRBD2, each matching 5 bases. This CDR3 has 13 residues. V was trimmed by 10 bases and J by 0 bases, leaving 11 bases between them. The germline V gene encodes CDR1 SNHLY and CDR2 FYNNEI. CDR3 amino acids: CAINRDSTDTQYF. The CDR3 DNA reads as TGTGCCATTAACCGGGACAGCACAGATACGCAGTATTTT.

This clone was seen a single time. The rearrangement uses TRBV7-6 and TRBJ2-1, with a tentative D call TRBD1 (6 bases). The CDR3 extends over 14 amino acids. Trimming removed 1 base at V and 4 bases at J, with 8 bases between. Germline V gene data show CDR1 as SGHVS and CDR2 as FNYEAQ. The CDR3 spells CASSLGTAYNEQFF. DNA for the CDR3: TGTGCCAGCAGCTTAGGGACAGCGTACAATGAGCAGTTCTTC.

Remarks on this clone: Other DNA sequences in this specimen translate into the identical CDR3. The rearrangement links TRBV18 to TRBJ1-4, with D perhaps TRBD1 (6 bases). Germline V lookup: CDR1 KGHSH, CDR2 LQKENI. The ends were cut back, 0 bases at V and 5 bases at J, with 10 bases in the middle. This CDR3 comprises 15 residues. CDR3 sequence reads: CASSPPGQGNEKLFF. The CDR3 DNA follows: TGTGCCAGCTCACCACCGGGGCAGGGGAATGAAAAACTGTTTTTT.

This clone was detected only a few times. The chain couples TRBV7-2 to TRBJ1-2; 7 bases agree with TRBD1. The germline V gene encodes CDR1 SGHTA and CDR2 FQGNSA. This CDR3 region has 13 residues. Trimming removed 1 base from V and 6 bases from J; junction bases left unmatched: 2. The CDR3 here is CASSLDRGHGYTF. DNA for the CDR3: TGTGCCAGCAGCTTAGACAGGGGCCATGGCTACACCTTC.

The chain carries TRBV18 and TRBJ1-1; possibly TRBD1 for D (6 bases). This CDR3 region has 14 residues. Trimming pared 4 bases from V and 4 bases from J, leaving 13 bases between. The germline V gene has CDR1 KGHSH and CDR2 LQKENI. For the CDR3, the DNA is TGTGCCAGCTCACAGGGGGTGGAAAGCACTGAAGCTTTCTTT. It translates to CASSQGVESTEAFF.

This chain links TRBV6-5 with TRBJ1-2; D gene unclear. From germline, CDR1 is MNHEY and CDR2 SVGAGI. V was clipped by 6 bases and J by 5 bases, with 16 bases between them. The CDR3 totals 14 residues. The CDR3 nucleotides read TGTGCCAGCAGGCCATTAGTTCGAGTTTATGGCTACACCTTC. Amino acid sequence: CASRPLVRVYGYTF.

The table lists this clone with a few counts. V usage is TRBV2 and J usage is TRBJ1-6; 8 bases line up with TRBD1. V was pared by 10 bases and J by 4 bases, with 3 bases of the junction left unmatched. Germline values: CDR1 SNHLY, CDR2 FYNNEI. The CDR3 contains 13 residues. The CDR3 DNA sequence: TGTGCCATGGGACAGGAGTATAATTCACCCCTCCACTTT. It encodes CAMGQEYNSPLHF.

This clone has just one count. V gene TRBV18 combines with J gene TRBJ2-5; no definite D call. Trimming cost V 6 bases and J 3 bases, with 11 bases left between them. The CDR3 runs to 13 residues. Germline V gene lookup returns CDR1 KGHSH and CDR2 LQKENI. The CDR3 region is CASSTRQKETQYF. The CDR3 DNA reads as TGTGCCAGCTCCACCCGGCAGAAAGAGACCCAGTACTTC.

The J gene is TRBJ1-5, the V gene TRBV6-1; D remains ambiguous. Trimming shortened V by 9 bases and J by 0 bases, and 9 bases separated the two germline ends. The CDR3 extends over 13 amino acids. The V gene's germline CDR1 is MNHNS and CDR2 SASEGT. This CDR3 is CASAQNSNQPQHF. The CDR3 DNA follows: TGTGCCAGTGCACAGAATAGCAATCAGCCCCAGCATTTT.

This CDR3 is CASSLSGAGGRRNEQFF. Here the CDR3 DNA reads TGTGCCAGCAGCTTATCCGGGGCGGGAGGGCGCCGCAATGAGCAGTTCTTC. V is TRBV7-9 and J is TRBJ2-1; 9 nucleotides match TRBD2. V was pared by 2 bases and J by 6 bases, with 11 bases of the junction left unmatched. CDR1 is SEHNR, CDR2 FQNEAQ, per germline (reference sequence). The CDR3 has 17 amino acids.

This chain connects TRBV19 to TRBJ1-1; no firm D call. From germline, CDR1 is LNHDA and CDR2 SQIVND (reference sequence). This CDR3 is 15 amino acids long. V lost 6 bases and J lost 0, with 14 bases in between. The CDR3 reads CASSQRRVVNTEAFF. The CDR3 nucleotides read TGTGCCAGTAGCCAACGGAGGGTAGTGAACACTGAAGCTTTCTTT.

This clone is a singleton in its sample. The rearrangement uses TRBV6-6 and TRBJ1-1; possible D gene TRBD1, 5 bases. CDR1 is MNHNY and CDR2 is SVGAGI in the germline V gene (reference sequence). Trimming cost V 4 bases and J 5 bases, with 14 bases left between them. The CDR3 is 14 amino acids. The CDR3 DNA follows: TGTGCCAGCAGTTGGCGGGGGGAGGGAACTGAAGCTTTCTTT. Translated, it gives CASSWRGEGTEAFF.

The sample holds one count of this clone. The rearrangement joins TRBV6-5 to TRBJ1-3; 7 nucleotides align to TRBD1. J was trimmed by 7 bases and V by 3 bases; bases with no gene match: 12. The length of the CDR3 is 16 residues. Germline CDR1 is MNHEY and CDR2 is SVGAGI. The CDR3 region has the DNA TGTGCCAGCAGTTATTCCGCCCCGACAGGGCGGAACACCATATATTTT. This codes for CASSYSAPTGRNTIYF.

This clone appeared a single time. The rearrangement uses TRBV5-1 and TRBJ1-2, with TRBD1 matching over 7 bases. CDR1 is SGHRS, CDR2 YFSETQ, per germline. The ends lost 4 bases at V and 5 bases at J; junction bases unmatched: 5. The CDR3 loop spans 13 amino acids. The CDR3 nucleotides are TGCGCCAGCAGCCGGGACAGTCAGTATGGCTACACCTTC. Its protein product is CASSRDSQYGYTF.

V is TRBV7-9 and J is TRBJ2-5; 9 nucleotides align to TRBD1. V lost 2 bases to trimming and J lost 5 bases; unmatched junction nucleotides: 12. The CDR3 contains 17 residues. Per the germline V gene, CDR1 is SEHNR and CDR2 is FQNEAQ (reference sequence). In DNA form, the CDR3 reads TGTGCCAGCAGCTTATTAGGCCGAGGGACAGGGAAGGAGACCCAGTACTTC. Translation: CASSLLGRGTGKETQYF.

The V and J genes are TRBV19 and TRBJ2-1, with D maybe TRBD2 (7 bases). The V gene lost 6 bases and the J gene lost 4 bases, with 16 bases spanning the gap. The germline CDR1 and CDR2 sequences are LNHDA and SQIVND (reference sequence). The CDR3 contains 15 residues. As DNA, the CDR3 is TGTGCCAGTAGCCCCTTTGCGGGGGCTTACAATGAGCAGTTCTTC. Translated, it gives CASSPFAGAYNEQFF.

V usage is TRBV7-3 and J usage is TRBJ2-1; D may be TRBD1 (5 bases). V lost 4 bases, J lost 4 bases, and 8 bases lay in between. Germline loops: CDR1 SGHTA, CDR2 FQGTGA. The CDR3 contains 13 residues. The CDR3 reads CASSYGHYNEQFF. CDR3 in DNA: TGTGCCAGCAGCTATGGACATTACAATGAGCAGTTCTTC.

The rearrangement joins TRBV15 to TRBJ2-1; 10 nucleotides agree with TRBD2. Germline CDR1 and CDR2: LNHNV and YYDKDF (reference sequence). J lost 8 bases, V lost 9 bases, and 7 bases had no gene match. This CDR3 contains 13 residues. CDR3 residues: CATSSGGADEQFF. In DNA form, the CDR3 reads TGTGCCACTTCAAGCGGGGGGGCCGATGAGCAGTTCTTC. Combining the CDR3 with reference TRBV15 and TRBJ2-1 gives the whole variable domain DAMVIQNPRYQVTQFGKPVTLSCSQTLNHNVMYWYQQKSSQAPKLLFHYYDKDFNNEADTPDNFQSRRPNTSFCFLDIRSPGLGDTAMYLCATSSGGADEQFFGPGTRLTVL.

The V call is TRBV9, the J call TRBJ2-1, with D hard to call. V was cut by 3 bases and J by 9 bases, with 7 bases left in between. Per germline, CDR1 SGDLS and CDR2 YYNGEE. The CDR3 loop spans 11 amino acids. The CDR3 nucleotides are TGTGCCAGCAGCGGAGCTGGTGAGCAGTTCTTC. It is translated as CASSGAGEQFF. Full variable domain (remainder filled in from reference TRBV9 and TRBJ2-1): DSGVTQTPKHLITATGQRVTLRCSPRSGDLSVYWYQQSLDQGLQFLIQYYNGEERAKGNILERFSAQQFPDLHSELNLSSLELGDSALYFCASSGAGEQFFGPGTRLTVL.

CDR3 DNA sequence: TGTGCCAGCAGCTTAGTGGACACCGGGGAGCTGTTTTTT. It is translated as CASSLVDTGELFF. The V gene is TRBV7-9, the J gene TRBJ2-2; no clear D gene. Germline V CDR1 and CDR2: SEHNR, FQNEAQ (reference sequence). This CDR3 spans 13 amino acids. V lost 1 base and J lost 3, with 3 bases in between.

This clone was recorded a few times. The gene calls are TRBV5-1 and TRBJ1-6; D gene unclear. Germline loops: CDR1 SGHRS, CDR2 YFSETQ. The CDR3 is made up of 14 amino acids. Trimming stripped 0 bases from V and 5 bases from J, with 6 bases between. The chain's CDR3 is CASSLDGNNSPLHF. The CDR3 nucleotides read TGCGCCAGCAGCTTGGACGGGAATAATTCACCCCTCCACTTT.

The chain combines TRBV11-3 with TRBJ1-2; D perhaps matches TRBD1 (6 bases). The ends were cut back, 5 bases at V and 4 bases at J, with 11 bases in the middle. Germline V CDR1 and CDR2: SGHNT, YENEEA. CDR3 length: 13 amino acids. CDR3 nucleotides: TGTGCCAGCAGCACGGACAGAGCCTATGGCTACACCTTC. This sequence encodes CASSTDRAYGYTF. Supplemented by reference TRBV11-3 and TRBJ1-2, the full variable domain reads EAGVVQSPRYKIIEKKQPVAFWCNPISGHNTLYWYLQNLGQGPELLIRYENEEAVDDSQLPKDRFSAERLKGVDSTLKIQPAELGDSAVYLCASSTDRAYGYTFGSGTRLTVV.

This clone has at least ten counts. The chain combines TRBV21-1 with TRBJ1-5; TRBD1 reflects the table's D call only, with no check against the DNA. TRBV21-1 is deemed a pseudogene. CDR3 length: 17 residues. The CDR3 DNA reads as TGTGCCAGCAGCTTGGCAGGGGGCCACGGGAGCAATCAGCCCCAGCATTTT. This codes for CASSLAGGHGSNQPQHF.

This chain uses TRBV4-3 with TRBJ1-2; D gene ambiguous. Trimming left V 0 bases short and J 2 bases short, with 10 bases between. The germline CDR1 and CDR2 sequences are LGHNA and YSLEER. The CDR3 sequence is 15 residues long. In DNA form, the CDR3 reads TGCGCCAGCAGCCAAGAGACTATCACCAACTATGGCTACACCTTC. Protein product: CASSQETITNYGYTF.

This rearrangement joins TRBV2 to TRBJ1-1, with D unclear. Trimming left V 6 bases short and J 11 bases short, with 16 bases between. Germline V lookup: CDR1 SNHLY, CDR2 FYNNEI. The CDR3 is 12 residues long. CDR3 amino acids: CASSLYRLGAFF. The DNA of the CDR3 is TGTGCCAGCAGCCTTTACAGACTCGGGGCTTTCTTT.

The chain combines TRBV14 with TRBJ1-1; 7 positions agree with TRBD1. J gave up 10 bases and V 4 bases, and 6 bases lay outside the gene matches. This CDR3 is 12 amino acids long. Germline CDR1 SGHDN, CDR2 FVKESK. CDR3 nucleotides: TGTGCCAGCAGCCTAAGGGACAGCCGAGCTTTCTTT. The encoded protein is CASSLRDSRAFF.

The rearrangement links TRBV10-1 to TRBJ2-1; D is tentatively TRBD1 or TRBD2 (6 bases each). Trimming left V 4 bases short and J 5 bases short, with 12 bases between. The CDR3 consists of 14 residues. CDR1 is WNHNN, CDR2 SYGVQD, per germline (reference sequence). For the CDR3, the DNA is TGCGCCAGCAGTGGGGGGGCCCCCGACAATGAGCAGTTCTTC. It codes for CASSGGAPDNEQFF.

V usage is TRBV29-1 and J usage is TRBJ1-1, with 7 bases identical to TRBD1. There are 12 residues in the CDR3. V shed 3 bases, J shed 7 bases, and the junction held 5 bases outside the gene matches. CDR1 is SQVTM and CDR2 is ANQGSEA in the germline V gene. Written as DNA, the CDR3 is TGCAGCGTTGATGTCCAGGGGGTTGAAGCTTTCTTT. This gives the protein CSVDVQGVEAFF.

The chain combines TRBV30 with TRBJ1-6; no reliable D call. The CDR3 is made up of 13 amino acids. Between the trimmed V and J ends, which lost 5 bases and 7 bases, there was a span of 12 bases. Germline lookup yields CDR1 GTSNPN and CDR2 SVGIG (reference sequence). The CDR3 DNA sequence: TGTGCCTGGGCCTTGTCTGGGAATTCACCCCTCCACTTT. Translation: CAWALSGNSPLHF. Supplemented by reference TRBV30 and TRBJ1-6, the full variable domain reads SQTIHQWPATLVQPVGSPLSLECTVEGTSNPNLYWYRQAAGRGLQLLFYSVGIGQISSEVPQNLSASRPQDRQFILSSKKLLLSDSGFYLCAWALSGNSPLHFGNGTRLTVT.

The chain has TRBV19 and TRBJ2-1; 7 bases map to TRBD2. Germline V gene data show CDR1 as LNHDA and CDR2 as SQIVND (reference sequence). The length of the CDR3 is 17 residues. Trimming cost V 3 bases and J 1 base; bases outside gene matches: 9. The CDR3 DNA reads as TGTGCCAGTAGTATTGGCTCGGCGGGAGCTTCCTACAATGAGCAGTTCTTC. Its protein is CASSIGSAGASYNEQFF.